These 22 T cell receptor beta chains were all obtained from the same sample, sequenced in a study of neurological immune-mediated disorders. Time point specified: longitudinal time-point 2. TCRdb passed the 5' RACE reads through MiXCR, listing each CDR3 protein once. This table has 57,000 or so distinct CDR3 sequences, roughly 9.7% appearing once. Sequenced: PBMCs. The receptors derive from a man aged 30-40 years in good health.

There are many counts of this clonotype. The chain is built from TRBV2 and TRBJ1-1; 7 positions agree with TRBD1. The CDR3 has 11 amino acids. The germline gives CDR1 SNHLY, CDR2 FYNNEI. V gave up 6 bases and J gave up 11 bases; unmatched junction bases: 6. CDR3 coding DNA: TGTGCCAGCAGCCCAACAGGGGTGGCTTTCTTT. It translates to CASSPTGVAFF.

This clonotype has ten or more counts. J is TRBJ1-3 and V is TRBV4-2; a possible D gene is TRBD1 (5 bases). CDR1 is LGHNA, CDR2 YNFKEQ, per germline. This CDR3 contains 14 residues. Trimming stripped 1 base from V and 8 bases from J, with 12 bases between. CDR3 DNA: TGTGCCAGCAGCCAAGCGTCAGGGCTGGACACCATATATTTT. It codes for CASSQASGLDTIYF.

This clonotype was observed many times. This sequence joins TRBV5-1 and TRBJ1-2, with D unclear. CDR1 is SGHRS, CDR2 YFSETQ, per germline. The CDR3 contains 13 residues. Trimming removed 3 bases from V and 8 bases from J, with 14 bases in between. The CDR3: CASSYGESGGYTF. The CDR3 DNA reads TGCGCCAGCAGCTATGGGGAGAGTGGAGGCTACACCTTC.

A note on this clonotype: A junction boundary mismatches the germline segment, possibly from a read error. V is TRBV10-3 and J is TRBJ2-7; D is possibly TRBD1 or TRBD2 (6 bases each). Per germline, CDR1 ENHRY and CDR2 SYGVKD. The CDR3 loop spans 14 amino acids. This CDR3 is CAINEGDSPYEQYF. Written as DNA, the CDR3 is TGTGCCATCAATGAGGGGGACTCACCCTACGAGCAGTACTTC.

In this sample, this clonotype turned up many times. V gene TRBV14 combines with J gene TRBJ2-1, with 7 bases matching TRBD2. Germline assignment: CDR1 SGHDN and CDR2 FVKESK. Trimming removed 2 bases from V and 5 bases from J; junction bases left unmatched: 9. CDR3 length: 16 amino acids. The CDR3 loop is CASSQRAGLRNNEQFF. In DNA form, the CDR3 reads TGTGCCAGCAGCCAAAGAGCGGGGTTGAGGAACAATGAGCAGTTCTTC.

This clonotype appeared many times. V is TRBV11-2 and J is TRBJ2-4; 8 bases fit TRBD2. Germline trimming cut 5 bases from V and 2 bases from J; bases unmatched to any gene: 5. CDR3 length: 15 residues. The germline V gene has CDR1 SGHAT and CDR2 FQNNGV. CDR3 region: CASSLSGITKNIQYF. CDR3 coding DNA: TGTGCCAGCAGCCTTAGCGGGATAACCAAAAACATTCAGTACTTC.

This clonotype has a count of ten or more. The rearrangement uses TRBV20-1 and TRBJ2-1, with a possible D match to TRBD1 (6 bases). This CDR3 has 13 residues. Germline V gene lookup returns CDR1 DFQATT and CDR2 SNEGSKA (reference sequence). With 5 bases removed from V and 5 bases from J, the gap between germline ends came to 13 bases. CDR3 sequence (DNA): TGCAGTGCTGACCCTACAGGGAACAATGAGCAGTTCTTC. It specifies CSADPTGNNEQFF.

The sample holds a few counts of this clonotype. This chain joins TRBV9 and TRBJ1-1; D unresolved. V was shortened by 0 bases and J by 6 bases, with 12 bases between the two germline ends. The germline gives CDR1 SGDLS, CDR2 YYNGEE. This CDR3 has 14 residues. The CDR3 bases are TGTGCCAGCAGCGTAGGCCCCGGCCAGGCTGAAGCTTTCTTT. This sequence encodes CASSVGPGQAEAFF.

This clonotype was counted at least ten times. The J gene is TRBJ2-5, the V gene TRBV5-1, with a possible D match to TRBD1 (6 bases). There are 14 residues in the CDR3. With 3 bases removed from V and 2 bases from J, the gap between germline ends came to 11 bases. Germline V lookup: CDR1 SGHRS, CDR2 YFSETQ. The CDR3: CASSSTGTQETQYF. DNA for the CDR3: TGCGCCAGCAGCTCGACAGGAACTCAAGAGACCCAGTACTTC.

This clonotype was picked up many times. This chain joins TRBV5-1 and TRBJ2-7, with TRBD1 matching over 8 bases. Germline values: CDR1 SGHRS, CDR2 YFSETQ. Trimming at V came to 4 bases and at J to 3 bases, leaving 3 bases not matched to a gene. The CDR3 runs 13 residues. The CDR3 DNA sequence: TGCGCCAGCAGCAAGGACAGGGACTACGAGCAGTACTTC. It is translated as CASSKDRDYEQYF.

This clonotype was detected only a few times. This chain connects TRBV28 to TRBJ2-2, with no clear D. The CDR3 sequence is 12 residues long. Trimming took off 10 bases at V and 6 bases at J, with 12 bases between the two ends. The V gene's germline CDR1 is MDHEN and CDR2 SYDVKM. Here the CDR3 DNA reads TGTGCCACCCGCTGGCCGTCCGGGGAGCTGTTTTTT. Translation gives CATRWPSGELFF. Drawing the rest from reference TRBV28 and TRBJ2-2, the complete variable domain is DVKVTQSSRYLVKRTGEKVFLECVQDMDHENMFWYRQDPGLGLRLIYFSYDVKMKEKGDIPEGYSVSREKKERFSLILESASTNQTSMYLCATRWPSGELFFGEGSRLTVL.

In its sample, this clonotype was seen many times. The chain joins TRBV20-1 to TRBJ2-7; 12 bases are a match to TRBD2. There are 12 residues in the CDR3. Germline V gene data show CDR1 as DFQATT and CDR2 as SNEGSKA (reference sequence). Trimming took 6 bases from V and 6 from J; bases not matched to a gene: 3. Here the CDR3 reads CSASTSGSEQYF. CDR3 coding DNA: TGCAGTGCGTCGACTAGCGGGAGCGAGCAGTACTTC.

This clonotype was detected many times. The chain recombines TRBV27 with TRBJ1-1; TRBD1 aligns across 7 bases. The V segment lost 6 bases and the J segment 1 base; nucleotides outside the gene matches: 2. The CDR3 is 13 residues long. Per the germline V gene, CDR1 is MNHEY and CDR2 is SMNVEV (reference sequence). In DNA, the CDR3 is TGTGCCAGCAGGGGACAGACGAACACTGAAGCTTTCTTT. It is translated as CASRGQTNTEAFF.

This clonotype was counted many times. V is TRBV7-9 and J is TRBJ1-5; maybe TRBD1 (6 bases). V dropped 1 base and J dropped 1 base, with 11 bases sitting between them. The CDR3 length is 16 residues. The V gene's germline CDR1 is SEHNR and CDR2 FQNEAQ (reference sequence). In DNA, the CDR3 is TGTGCCAGCAGCTTAGGGGTCGGACAGAGCAATCAGCCCCAGCATTTT. Amino acid sequence: CASSLGVGQSNQPQHF.

This clonotype came up many times. The chain's CDR3 is CASSVGASGPSYNEQFF. DNA for the CDR3: TGTGCCAGCAGCGTAGGCGCTAGCGGACCCTCCTACAATGAGCAGTTCTTC. The chain combines TRBV9 with TRBJ2-1; 7 bases are shared with TRBD2. The germline gives CDR1 SGDLS, CDR2 YYNGEE. V was clipped by 0 bases and J by 0 bases; unmatched bases: 6. This CDR3 is built from 17 residues. Using reference TRBV9 and TRBJ2-1 for the parts outside the CDR3, the full variable domain is DSGVTQTPKHLITATGQRVTLRCSPRSGDLSVYWYQQSLDQGLQFLIQYYNGEERAKGNILERFSAQQFPDLHSELNLSSLELGDSALYFCASSVGASGPSYNEQFFGPGTRLTVL.

The sample holds many counts of this clonotype. The rearrangement links TRBV29-1 to TRBJ2-3; perhaps D is TRBD1 or TRBD2 (5 bases each). Germline V gives CDR1 SQVTM, CDR2 ANQGSEA. With 5 bases removed from V and 9 bases from J, the gap between germline ends came to 12 bases. The CDR3 totals 11 residues. CDR3 nucleotides: TGCAGCGTTAAAATGGGGGACACGCAGTATTTT. Translated: CSVKMGDTQYF.

This clonotype occurred many times. The chain joins TRBV12-5 to TRBJ2-1; 7 positions match TRBD2. Germline CDR1 is LGHNT and CDR2 is FRNRAP. Trimming at V came to 4 bases and at J to 7 bases, leaving 10 bases not matched to a gene. The CDR3 has 15 residues. CDR3 DNA sequence: TGTGCTAGTGGTTCTCCGGCGGGGGTTCCTAATGAGCAGTTCTTC. Residues: CASGSPAGVPNEQFF.

About this clonotype: This may be a read error: a much more frequent sequence differs by one nucleotide. The J gene is TRBJ1-2, the V gene TRBV19; D is possibly TRBD1 (6 bases). The V and J ends lost 7 bases and 0 bases respectively, with 12 bases between them. Germline V gene lookup returns CDR1 LNHDA and CDR2 SQIVND (reference sequence). The CDR3 consists of 14 residues. CDR3 residues: CASKAGTTNYGYTF. The DNA for the CDR3 is TGTGCCAGTAAAGCCGGGACAACTAACTATGGCTACACCTTC. The full variable domain, its missing parts supplied by reference TRBV19 and TRBJ1-2, is DGGITQSPKYLFRKEGQNVTLSCEQNLNHDAMYWYRQDPGQGLRLIYYSQIVNDFQKGDIAEGYSVSREKKESFPLTVTSAQKNPTAFYLCASKAGTTNYGYTFGSGTRLTVV.

This clonotype has more than one count but fewer than ten. The chain links TRBV11-3 to TRBJ2-5; D might be TRBD1 or TRBD2, each matching 5 bases. CDR3 length equals 12 residues. The germline gives CDR1 SGHNT, CDR2 YENEEA. V lost 5 bases, J lost 5 bases, and 9 bases lay in between. CDR3 residues: CASSTEGETQYF. The CDR3 DNA reads TGTGCCAGCAGCACCGAGGGGGAGACCCAGTACTTC.

This clonotype was detected many times. This chain uses TRBV5-1 with TRBJ1-4, with TRBD1 as a possible D gene (6 bases). Germline V gene data show CDR1 as SGHRS and CDR2 as YFSETQ. The CDR3 sequence is 16 residues long. The V end lost 4 bases, the J end lost 3 bases, and 16 bases lay between the germline ends. The CDR3 region has the DNA TGCGCCAGCAGCCCCAATTCGGGACAATCTAATGAAAAACTGTTTTTT. Translation: CASSPNSGQSNEKLFF.

This clonotype was seen at least ten times. J is TRBJ2-7 and V is TRBV5-1; 9 bases agree with TRBD2. The CDR3 spans 15 residues. Losses at the gene ends were 4 bases for V and 2 bases for J; bases not matched to a gene: 7. Germline V gene lookup returns CDR1 SGHRS and CDR2 YFSETQ. The CDR3 loop is CASSARLAGPYEQYF. The CDR3 DNA follows: TGCGCCAGCAGCGCCCGGCTAGCGGGACCCTACGAGCAGTACTTC. The whole variable domain, remainder taken from reference TRBV5-1 and TRBJ2-7, is KAGVTQTPRYLIKTRGQQVTLSCSPISGHRSVSWYQQTPGQGLQFLFEYFSETQRNKGNFPGRFSGRQFSNSRSEMNVSTLELGDSALYLCASSARLAGPYEQYFGPGTRLTVT.

There are many counts of this clonotype. The chain links TRBV28 to TRBJ2-5, with D uncertain. V gave up 7 bases and J gave up 5 bases, with 14 bases separating them. Looked up from germline, CDR1 is MDHEN and CDR2 is SYDVKM. CDR3 length: 13 residues. Written as DNA, the CDR3 is TGTGCCAGCACCGTTGGGCGGTGGGAGACCCAGTACTTC. The encoded protein is CASTVGRWETQYF.